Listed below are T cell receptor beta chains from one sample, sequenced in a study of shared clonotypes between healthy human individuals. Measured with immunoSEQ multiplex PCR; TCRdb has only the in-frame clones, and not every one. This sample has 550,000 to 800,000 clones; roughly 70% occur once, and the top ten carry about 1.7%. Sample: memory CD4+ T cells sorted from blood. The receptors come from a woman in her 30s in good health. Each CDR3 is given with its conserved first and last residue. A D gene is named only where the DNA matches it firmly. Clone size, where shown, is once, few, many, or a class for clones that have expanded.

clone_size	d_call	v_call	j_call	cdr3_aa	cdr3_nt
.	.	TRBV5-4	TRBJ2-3	CASSLGARGTDTQYF	TGTGCCAGCAGCTTGGGTGCCAGGGGAACAGATACGCAGTATTTT
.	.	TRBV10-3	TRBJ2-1	CAIRGRDNEQFF	TGTGCCATCCGGGGCAGGGACAATGAGCAGTTCTTC
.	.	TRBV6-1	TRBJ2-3	CASSRSKSQYF	TGTGCCAGCAGCCGTAGCAAGTCGCAGTATTTT
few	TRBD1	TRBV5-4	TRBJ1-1	CASSLGQGSNTEAFF	TGTGCCAGCAGCTTGGGACAGGGCAGCAACACTGAAGCTTTCTTT
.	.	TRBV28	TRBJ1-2	CASSLEFYGYTF	TGTGCCAGCAGTTTAGAGTTCTATGGCTACACCTTC
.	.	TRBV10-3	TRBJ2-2	CAISETGELFF	TGTGCCATCAGTGAGACGGGGGAGCTGTTTTTT
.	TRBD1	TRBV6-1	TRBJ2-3	CASSIDRVPTDTQYF	TGTGCCAGCAGTATCGACAGGGTCCCAACAGATACGCAGTATTTT
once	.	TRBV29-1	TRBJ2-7	CSVVYRGFPYEQYF	TGCAGCGTTGTTTATAGGGGTTTCCCCTACGAGCAGTACTTC
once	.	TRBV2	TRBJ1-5	CASSSGTWANQPQHF	TGTGCCAGCAGTAGTGGGACTTGGGCTAATCAGCCCCAGCATTTT
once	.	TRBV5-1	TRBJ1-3	CASSSDNTIYF	TGCGCCAGCAGCTCCGATAACACCATATATTTT
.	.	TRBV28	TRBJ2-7	CASSRTTPSGVKGYEQYF	TGTGCCAGCAGCCGAACGACCCCCTCCGGGGTGAAGGGCTACGAGCAGTACTTC
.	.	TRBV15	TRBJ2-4	CATSGTKLAKNIQYF	TGTGCCACCAGCGGCACGAAATTAGCCAAAAACATTCAGTACTTC
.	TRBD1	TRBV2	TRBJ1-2	CASSGQGVGYGYTF	TGTGCCAGCAGTGGACAGGGGGTGGGCTATGGCTACACCTTC
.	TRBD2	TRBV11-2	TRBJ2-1	CASSKREMYNEQFF	TGTGCCAGCAGCAAGCGGGAGATGTACAATGAGCAGTTCTTC
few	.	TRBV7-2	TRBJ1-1	CASSLRENTEAFF	TGTGCCAGCAGCTTACGGGAGAACACTGAAGCTTTCTTT